This T cell receptor beta chain was documented in a study of human T cells and chemical hapten exposure. Study background: Sensitizing treatment utilized 2% DPC over an approximately 2 cm by approximately 2 cm portion of upper inner arm skin. Minor pooled library volume differences mainly drove per-sample TCR yield variation. Study-wide findings and caveats: Controls had significantly fewer large CDR3 similarity clusters than were formed by expanded TCRs.

Only a few counts were recorded for this clonotype. What it binds is unknown. Indicated time point: patch test 2, 6 weeks after DPC sensitization. Treatment here: therapeutic diphenylcyclopropenone sensitization with weekly scalp DPC. The study enrolled 18 to 70-year-old alopecia patients suitable for DPC. TCRdb processed the RACE reads anew with MiXCR; each CDR3 protein has one entry. The sample consists of over 85,000 distinct CDR3 sequences, 9% to 9.5% of them appearing once. This sequence was found in a woman between 35 and 50 years old with alopecia areata. Some clones in this sample may be carry-over from other donors' samples. This sample comprised whole blood, obtained in connection with sensitization to the hapten diphenylcyclopropenone (DPC).

The CDR3: CASSQLTGGAGELFF. The CDR3 nucleotides are TGCGCCAGCAGCCAGCTGACAGGGGGTGCCGGGGAGCTGTTTTTT. J is TRBJ2-2 and V is TRBV5-1, with 9 bases fitting TRBD1. Germline assignment: CDR1 SGHRS and CDR2 YFSETQ. Unmatched junction bases numbered 7, after V lost 4 bases and J lost 6 bases. CDR3 length: 15 amino acids.